What follows is one T cell receptor (beta chain) and its context. The antigen remains unidentified. The CDR3 runs 13 residues. V dropped 3 bases and J dropped 4 bases, with 9 bases sitting between them. The germline V gene encodes CDR1 SGHRS and CDR2 YFSETQ. The data are from a study of T cell repertoires in cytomegalovirus infection. Across the whole study: Used in the study were CMV epitopes, some recently identified and HLA-C-restricted, others well-studied and HLA-B-restricted. It can be stated that public TCR beta signatures indicated CMV infection as well as a matching HLA type.

TCRdb recomputed calls from the reads with MiXCR, one row per CDR3 protein. The sample contains over 95,000 distinct CDR3 sequences, under 35% of which appear only once. Study-wide results and limits: HLA-C-restricted, CMV-specific TCR beta clonotypes were dominant ex vivo. Identification of carriers of CMV plus the relevant HLA was performed using cumulative public TCR beta family frequency.

This chain links TRBV5-1 with TRBJ2-3; D gene ambiguous. This clonotype originated in a human donor in good health (CMV status not recorded). Some clones in this sample may be carry-over from other donors' samples. This specimen consisted of CD8+ T cells from cultured PBMCs, obtained from culture after CMV antigen stimulation. CDR3 in amino acids: CASSSKESDTQYF. The CDR3 DNA follows: TGCGCCAGCAGCTCCAAGGAGTCAGATACGCAGTATTTT.